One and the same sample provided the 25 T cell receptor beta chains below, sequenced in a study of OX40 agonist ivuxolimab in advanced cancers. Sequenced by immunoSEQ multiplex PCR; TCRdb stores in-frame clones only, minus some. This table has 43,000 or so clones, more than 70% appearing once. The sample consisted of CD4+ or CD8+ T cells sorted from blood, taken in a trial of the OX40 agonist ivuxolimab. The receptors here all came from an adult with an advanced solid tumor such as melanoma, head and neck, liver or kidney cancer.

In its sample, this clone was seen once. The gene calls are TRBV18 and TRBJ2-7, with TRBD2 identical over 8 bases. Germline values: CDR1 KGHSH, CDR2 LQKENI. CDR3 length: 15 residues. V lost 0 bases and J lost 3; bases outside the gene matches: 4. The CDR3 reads CASSPPGLADYEQYF. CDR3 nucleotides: TGTGCCAGCTCACCACCCGGACTAGCTGACTACGAGCAGTACTTC. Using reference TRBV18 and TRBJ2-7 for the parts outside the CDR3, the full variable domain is NAGVMQNPRHLVRRRGQEARLRCSPMKGHSHVYWYRQLPEEGLKFMVYLQKENIIDESGMPKERFSAEFPKEGPSILRIQQVVRGDSAAYFCASSPPGLADYEQYFGPGTRLTVT.

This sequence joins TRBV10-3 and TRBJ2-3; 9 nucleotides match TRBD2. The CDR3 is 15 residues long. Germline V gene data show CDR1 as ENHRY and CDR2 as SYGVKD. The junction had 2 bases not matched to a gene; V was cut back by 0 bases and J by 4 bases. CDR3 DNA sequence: TGTGCCATCAGTGAGTCTAGCGGGGGAGCAGATACGCAGTATTTT. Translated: CAISESSGGADTQYF.

The CDR3 sequence is CASSSGLAGGVYEQYF. CDR3 nucleotides: TGTGCCAGCAGCTCGGGACTAGCGGGAGGTGTCTACGAGCAGTACTTC. This rearrangement joins TRBV7-3 to TRBJ2-7; TRBD2 aligns across 15 bases. Germline V lookup: CDR1 SGHTA, CDR2 FQGTGA. V gave up 4 bases and J gave up 3 bases; unmatched junction bases: 4. The CDR3 has 16 amino acids.

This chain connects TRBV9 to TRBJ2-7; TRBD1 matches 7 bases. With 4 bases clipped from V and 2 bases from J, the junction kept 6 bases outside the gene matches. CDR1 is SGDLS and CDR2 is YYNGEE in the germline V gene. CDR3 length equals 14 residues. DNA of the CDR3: TGTGCCAGCAGCCCACGACAGGGCGCCTACGAGCAGTACTTC. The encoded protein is CASSPRQGAYEQYF.

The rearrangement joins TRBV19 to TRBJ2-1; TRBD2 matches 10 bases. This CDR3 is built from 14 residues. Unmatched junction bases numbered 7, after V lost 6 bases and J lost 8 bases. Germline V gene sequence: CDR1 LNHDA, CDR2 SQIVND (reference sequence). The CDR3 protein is CASSDSGRRYEQFF. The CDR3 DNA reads TGTGCCAGTAGCGATAGCGGGAGGAGGTATGAGCAGTTCTTC.

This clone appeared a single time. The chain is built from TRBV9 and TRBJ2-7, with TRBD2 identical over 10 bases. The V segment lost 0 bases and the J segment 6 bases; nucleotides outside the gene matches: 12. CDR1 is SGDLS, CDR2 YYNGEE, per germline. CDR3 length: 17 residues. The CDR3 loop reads CASSVGPSGRSTSEQYF. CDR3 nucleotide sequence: TGTGCCAGCAGCGTAGGTCCTAGCGGGAGATCGACTTCCGAGCAGTACTTC.

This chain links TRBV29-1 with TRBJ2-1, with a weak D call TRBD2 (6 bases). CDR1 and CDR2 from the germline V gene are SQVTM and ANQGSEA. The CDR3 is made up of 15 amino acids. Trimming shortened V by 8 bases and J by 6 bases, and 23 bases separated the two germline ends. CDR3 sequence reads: CSHTRTIQVGNEQFF. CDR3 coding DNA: TGCAGCCACACCCGGACTATCCAGGTCGGCAATGAGCAGTTCTTC.

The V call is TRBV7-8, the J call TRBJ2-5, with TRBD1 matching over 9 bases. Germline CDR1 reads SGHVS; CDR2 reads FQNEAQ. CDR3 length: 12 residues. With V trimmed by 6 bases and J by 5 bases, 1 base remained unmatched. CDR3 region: CASRTGGETQYF. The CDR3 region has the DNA TGTGCCAGCAGGACAGGGGGTGAGACCCAGTACTTC.

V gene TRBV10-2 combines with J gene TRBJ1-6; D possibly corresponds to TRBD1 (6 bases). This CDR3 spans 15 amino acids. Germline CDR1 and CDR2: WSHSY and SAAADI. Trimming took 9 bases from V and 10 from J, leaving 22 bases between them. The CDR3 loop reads CARPGGMGKGSPLHF. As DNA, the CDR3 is TGCGCCAGACCGGGGGGCATGGGTAAAGGATCACCCCTCCACTTT.

The CDR3 here is CASSRGQDSYEQYF. The CDR3 bases are TGTGCCAGTTCCCGGGGACAGGACTCCTACGAGCAGTACTTC. The chain carries TRBV6-5 and TRBJ2-7, with 8 bases identical to TRBD1. V dropped 9 bases and J dropped 0; count of bases not matched to a gene: 7. The CDR3 is 14 residues long. Germline CDR1 MNHEY, CDR2 SVGAGI.

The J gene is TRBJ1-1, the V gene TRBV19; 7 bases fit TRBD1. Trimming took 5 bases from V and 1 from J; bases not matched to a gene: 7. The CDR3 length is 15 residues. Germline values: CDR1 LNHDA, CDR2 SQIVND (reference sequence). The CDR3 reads CASSGRDRPNTEAFF. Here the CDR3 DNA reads TGTGCCAGTAGTGGCCGGGACAGACCGAACACTGAAGCTTTCTTT.

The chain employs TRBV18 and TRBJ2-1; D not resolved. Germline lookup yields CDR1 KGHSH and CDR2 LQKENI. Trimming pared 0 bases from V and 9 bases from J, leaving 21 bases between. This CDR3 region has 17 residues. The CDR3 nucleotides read TGTGCCAGCTCACCACCCGGGCCCCCGACCGTAGTCAGTGAGCAGTTCTTC. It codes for CASSPPGPPTVVSEQFF. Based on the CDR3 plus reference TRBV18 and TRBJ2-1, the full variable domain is NAGVMQNPRHLVRRRGQEARLRCSPMKGHSHVYWYRQLPEEGLKFMVYLQKENIIDESGMPKERFSAEFPKEGPSILRIQQVVRGDSAAYFCASSPPGPPTVVSEQFFGPGTRLTVL.

The CDR3 nucleotides are TGCGCCAGCAGCCAAGGAGGGAACCCCTTGGGCTACACCTTC. It translates to CASSQGGNPLGYTF. The chain carries TRBV4-3 and TRBJ1-2; D uncertain. Germline V gene lookup returns CDR1 LGHNA and CDR2 YSLEER. V gave up 1 base and J gave up 8 bases, with 14 bases separating them. The CDR3 is 14 residues long.

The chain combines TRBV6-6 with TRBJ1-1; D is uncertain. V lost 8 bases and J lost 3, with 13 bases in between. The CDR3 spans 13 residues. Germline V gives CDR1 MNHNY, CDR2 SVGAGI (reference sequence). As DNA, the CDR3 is TGTGCCAGCTCGTACACCTCATACACTGAAGCTTTCTTT. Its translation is CASSYTSYTEAFF.

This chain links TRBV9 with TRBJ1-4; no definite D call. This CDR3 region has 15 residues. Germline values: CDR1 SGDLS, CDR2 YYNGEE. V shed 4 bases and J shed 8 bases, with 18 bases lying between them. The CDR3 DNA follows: TGTGCCAGCAGCACCAGCAGGACCCCGGGAGAAAAACTGTTTTTT. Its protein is CASSTSRTPGEKLFF.

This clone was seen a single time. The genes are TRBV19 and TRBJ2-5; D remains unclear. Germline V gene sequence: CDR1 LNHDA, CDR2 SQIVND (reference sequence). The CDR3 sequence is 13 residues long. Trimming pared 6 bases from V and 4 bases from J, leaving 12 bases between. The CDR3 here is CASRGQQGETQYF. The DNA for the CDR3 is TGTGCCAGTAGGGGTCAGCAAGGAGAGACCCAGTACTTC.

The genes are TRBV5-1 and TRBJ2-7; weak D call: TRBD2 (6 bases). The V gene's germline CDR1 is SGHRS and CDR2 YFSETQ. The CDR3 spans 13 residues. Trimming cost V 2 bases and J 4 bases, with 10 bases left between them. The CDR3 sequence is CASSFGTWYEQYF. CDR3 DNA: TGCGCCAGCAGCTTCGGGACTTGGTACGAGCAGTACTTC.

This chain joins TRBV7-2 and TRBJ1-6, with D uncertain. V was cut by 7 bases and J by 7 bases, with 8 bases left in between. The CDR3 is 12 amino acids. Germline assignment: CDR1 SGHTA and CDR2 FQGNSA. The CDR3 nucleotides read TGTGCCAGCACCCAGCCCAATTCACCCCTCCACTTT. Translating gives CASTQPNSPLHF.

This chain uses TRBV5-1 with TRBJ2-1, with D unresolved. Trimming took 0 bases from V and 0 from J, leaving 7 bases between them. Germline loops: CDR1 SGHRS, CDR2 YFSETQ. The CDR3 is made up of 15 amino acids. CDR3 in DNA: TGCGCCAGCAGCTTGGATAGGAGCTCCTACAATGAGCAGTTCTTC. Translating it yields CASSLDRSSYNEQFF.

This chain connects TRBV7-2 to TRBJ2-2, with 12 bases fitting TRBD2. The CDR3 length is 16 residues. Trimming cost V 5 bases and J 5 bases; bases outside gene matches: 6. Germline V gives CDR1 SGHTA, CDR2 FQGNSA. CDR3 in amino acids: CASSITSGRRTGELFF. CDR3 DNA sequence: TGTGCCAGCAGCATTACTAGCGGGAGGAGGACCGGGGAGCTGTTTTTT.

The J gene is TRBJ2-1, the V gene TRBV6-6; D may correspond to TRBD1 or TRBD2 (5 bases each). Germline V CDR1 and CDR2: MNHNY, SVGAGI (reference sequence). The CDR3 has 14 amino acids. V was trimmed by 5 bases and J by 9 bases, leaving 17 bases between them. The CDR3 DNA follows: TGTGCCAGCAGTCCCCTGCGGACTGGGGGTGAGCAGTTCTTC. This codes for CASSPLRTGGEQFF.

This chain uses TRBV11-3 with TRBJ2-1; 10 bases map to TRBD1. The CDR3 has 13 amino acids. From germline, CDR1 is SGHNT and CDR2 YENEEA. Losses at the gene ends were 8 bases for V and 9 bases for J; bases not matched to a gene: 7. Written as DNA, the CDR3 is TGTGCCAGCCAAGGACAGGGGGATAGTGAGCAGTTCTTC. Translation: CASQGQGDSEQFF.

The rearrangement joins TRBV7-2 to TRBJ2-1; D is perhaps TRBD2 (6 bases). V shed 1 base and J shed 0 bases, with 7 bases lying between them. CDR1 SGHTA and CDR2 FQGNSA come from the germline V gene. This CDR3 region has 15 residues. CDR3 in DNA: TGTGCCAGCAGCTTAGTAGCGGACTCCTACAATGAGCAGTTCTTC. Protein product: CASSLVADSYNEQFF.

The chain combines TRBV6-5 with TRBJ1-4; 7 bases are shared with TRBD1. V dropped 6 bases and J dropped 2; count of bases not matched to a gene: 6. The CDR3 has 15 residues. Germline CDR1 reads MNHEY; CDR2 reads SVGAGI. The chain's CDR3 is CASRADRATNEKLFF. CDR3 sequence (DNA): TGTGCCAGCAGGGCAGACAGGGCCACTAATGAAAAACTGTTTTTT.

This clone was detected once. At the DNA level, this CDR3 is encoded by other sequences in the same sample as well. The CDR3 DNA reads TGTGCCAGCAGCTGGGGGACAGGGTCGGTTGGGGCGGTTGGCACCGGGGAGCTGTTTTTT. Protein: CASSWGTGSVGAVGTGELFF. This sequence joins TRBV7-8 and TRBJ2-2; 9 bases map to TRBD1. After removal of 4 bases from V and 4 bases from J, the junction contained 19 bases not matched to a gene. The CDR3 spans 20 residues. Germline CDR1 and CDR2: SGHVS and FQNEAQ.